Below, 11 T cell receptor beta chains from the same sample are listed, as sequenced in a study of human T cells and chemical hapten exposure. TCRdb passed the RACE reads through MiXCR, listing each CDR3 protein once. In the table there are about 380,000 distinct CDR3 sequences, more than 5% of which are singletons. Time point in this sample: patch test 2, 6 weeks after DPC sensitization. Treatment here: therapeutic diphenylcyclopropenone sensitization with weekly scalp DPC. The sample in question was whole blood, obtained in connection with sensitization to the hapten diphenylcyclopropenone (DPC). These receptors were obtained from a woman aged 18-29 years with alopecia areata. Some clones in this sample may be carry-over from other donors' samples.

This clonotype was seen repeatedly, ten times or more. This chain links TRBV6-5 with TRBJ2-2; no clear D gene. This CDR3 is 15 amino acids long. Deletions cut 5 bases from V and 0 bases from J, with 10 bases between. Germline assignment: CDR1 MNHEY and CDR2 SVGAGI. The DNA for the CDR3 is TGTGCCAGCAGTCGCGGATTAGCGAACACCGGGGAGCTGTTTTTT. As protein: CASSRGLANTGELFF.

This clonotype occurred a few times. The gene calls are TRBV12-3 or TRBV12-4 and TRBJ1-5, with D possibly TRBD1 on 5 matching bases. The CDR3 is 13 amino acids. V was clipped by 6 bases and J by 3 bases, with 9 bases between them. CDR3 sequence (DNA): TGTGCCAGCAGGAGAGGGGACAATCAGCCCCAGCATTTT. It specifies CASRRGDNQPQHF.

The chain joins TRBV7-2 to TRBJ2-3, with 10 bases lining up with TRBD2. The V gene end was trimmed by 3 bases and the J gene end by 2 bases; junction bases not matched to a gene: 5. Germline V gene data show CDR1 as SGHTA and CDR2 as FQGNSA. This CDR3 has 16 amino acids. CDR3 sequence: CASSFRTSGYTDTQYF. The CDR3, as DNA: TGTGCCAGCAGCTTCCGGACTAGCGGATACACAGATACGCAGTATTTT.

This clonotype was recorded many times. The rearrangement joins TRBV4-1 to TRBJ2-1, with 8 bases aligning to TRBD1. CDR3 size: 15 residues. V lost 4 bases, J lost 4 bases, and 6 bases stayed unmatched. Germline V gene data show CDR1 as MGHRA and CDR2 as YSYEKL. The CDR3 DNA follows: TGCGCCAGCAGCCGTGGACAGGGACAGTACAATGAGCAGTTCTTC. Translation: CASSRGQGQYNEQFF.

This clonotype appeared a few times. The CDR3 spells CASMRDSQETQYF. CDR3 DNA sequence: TGTGCCAGCATGAGAGACTCTCAAGAGACCCAGTACTTC. This chain connects TRBV6-2 or TRBV6-3 to TRBJ2-5; D gene unclear. Looked up from germline, CDR1 is MNHEY and CDR2 is SVGEGT. The CDR3 loop spans 13 amino acids. The V gene lost 7 bases and the J gene lost 2 bases, with 11 bases spanning the gap.

The chain joins TRBV12-3 or TRBV12-4 to TRBJ1-2; TRBD1 aligns across 7 bases. Trimming at V came to 6 bases and at J to 6 bases, leaving 10 bases not matched to a gene. The CDR3 totals 14 residues. CDR3 nucleotide sequence: TGTGCCAGCAGCCCCATCCGACAGGGACATGGCTACACCTTC. This translates into CASSPIRQGHGYTF.

There are a few counts of this clonotype. The chain has TRBV29-1 and TRBJ2-3; TRBD2 agrees at 7 bases. Germline assignment: CDR1 SQVTM and CDR2 ANQGSEA. The CDR3 covers 14 residues. The J segment lost 2 bases and the V segment lost 6 bases, leaving 8 bases of the junction unmatched. The CDR3 nucleotides are TGCAGCGTGAGTCGGGGGGAGGTCACAGATACGCAGTATTTT. This codes for CSVSRGEVTDTQYF.

This clonotype has at least ten counts. This rearrangement joins TRBV7-2 to TRBJ2-7, with a tentative D call TRBD2 (5 bases). The CDR3 contains 14 residues. V was shortened by 3 bases and J by 0 bases, with 9 bases between the two germline ends. The V gene's germline CDR1 is SGHTA and CDR2 FQGNSA. The CDR3 bases are TGTGCCAGCAGCTTTACGGGGAGCTCCTACGAGCAGTACTTC. Translation: CASSFTGSSYEQYF. Full variable domain (rest looked up from reference TRBV7-2 and TRBJ2-7): GAGVSQSPSNKVTEKGKDVELRCDPISGHTALYWYRQSLGQGLEFLIYFQGNSAPDKSGLPSDRFSAERTGGSVSTLTIQRTQQEDSAVYLCASSFTGSSYEQYFGPGTRLTVT.

The chain carries TRBV4-1 and TRBJ2-1, with 9 bases lining up with TRBD2. CDR1 MGHRA and CDR2 YSYEKL come from the germline V gene. V lost 1 base and J lost 2; bases outside the gene matches: 3. The CDR3 runs 16 residues. The chain's CDR3 is CASSQALAGTYNEQFF. For the CDR3, the DNA is TGCGCCAGCAGCCAAGCGCTAGCGGGAACCTACAATGAGCAGTTCTTC.

This sequence joins TRBV6-1 and TRBJ2-7; D is uncertain. The V gene's germline CDR1 is MNHNS and CDR2 SASEGT. This CDR3 contains 12 residues. Trimming stripped 9 bases from V and 0 bases from J, with 9 bases between. CDR3 loop: CASGGVSYEQYF. The CDR3 bases are TGTGCCAGTGGTGGAGTCTCCTACGAGCAGTACTTC.

This clonotype appeared many times. This chain uses TRBV6-5 with TRBJ1-2; the match to TRBD1 covers 7 bases. The CDR3 has 13 residues. The V and J ends lost 5 bases and 3 bases, in that order; junction bases with no gene match: 3. In germline, CDR1 is MNHEY, CDR2 SVGAGI. The CDR3 sequence: CASSPGQHYGYTF. In DNA, the CDR3 is TGTGCCAGCAGTCCGGGACAGCACTATGGCTACACCTTC.